This TCR beta chain was documented in a study of molecular identifiers for immune sequencing clone quantification listed by TCRdb under 2018. Turning to the overall study: For a replicate experiment, the RNA from either approximately 20,000 or 100,000 naive CD8 T cells was divided into five aliquots, and four of those aliquots went on to sequencing. This methods study used CD8 T cells to benchmark TCR RNA copy counting and molecular-identifier clustering-based TCR repertoire sequencing (MIDCIRS).

Summary of the overall study and its limitations: Without barcode sub-clustering, chimeric consensus sequences inflated TCR diversity; chimeras reached as high as 47%. Highly expanded clone sizes could be underestimated if identical TCR molecules share a barcode. Clones above 20 RNA copies held over 97% of molecules in CMV-specific effector cells but under 1% in naive cells. Spiked-in Jurkat TCR RNA equal to a single cell's worth was reported to be detectable even within 1,100,000 naive CD8 T cells. Roughly 2.8 recovered TCR RNA copies per cell were obtained by modeling, versus approximately 10 by digital PCR, implying a capture efficiency of 30% to 35%. The naive libraries included spiked-in Jurkat TCR RNA (approximately 11 copies' worth), and this RNA is not part of the donor repertoire.

The CDR3, from cysteine to phenylalanine, totals 14 residues. Only the CDR3 region is kept as DNA, spanning 42 bases read in frame from base 1. The junction shows trimming of 1 base on V and 2 bases on J, plus 8 bases between the germline ends. From a lookup of the germline V gene, CDR1 and CDR2 are MGHRA and YSYEKL. Libraries of naive CD8 T cells were built from anywhere between roughly 17,000 and 1,100,000 sorted cells, with 10%, 30% or 50% of the purified RNA used. Naive CD8 T cells, defined as CD8+CD4-CCR7+CD45RA+, were FACS-sorted into RLT Plus buffer on a BD FACSAria II. Detection sensitivity was tested by spiking Jurkat RNA equal to around 11 TCR copies' worth into samples containing about 20,000-1,000,000 naive CD8 T cells. CD8 T cells were enriched using RosetteSep CD8+ T Cell Enrichment Cocktail and Ficoll-Paque, and the enriched cells then underwent ACK red cell lysis. Library preparation employed PCR. This sample was sequenced with an Illumina HiSeq 4000. Preparation of bulk TCR libraries followed a previously described approach, with the TCR primers listed in Table S5. The Qiagen AllPrep DNA/RNA kit was used to purify total RNA. Before any analysis, reads coming from multiple sequencing runs of the same library were combined into one pool. In the authors' own workflow: Reads were retained only if their TCR constant sequence matched exactly, and those retained reads were trimmed to 150 nt and grouped according to their 12-nt molecular barcodes. Within each barcode group, reads were sub-clustered at a 15% Levenshtein threshold, and quality-weighted consensus sequences were built per RNA molecule. Non-functional sequences were excluded, and lower-count sequences lying one edit away from another sequence were also excluded. Based on fitting two negative binomial distributions, any barcode sub-cluster with under 20% of the maximum read count was discarded. The public reads were reanalyzed by TCRdb: fastp trimming at Q25, MiXCR alignment, in-frame beta chains only. All rows with the same CDR3 protein become a single entry with the most common DNA and genes. The V and J calls and clone size come from TCRdb's table, not from the authors' own analysis. Present in this sample are 65,000 or so distinct CDR3 sequences, roughly 20% of which were seen just once. The top ten hold about 1.4% of the sample.

This clonotype was counted ten times or more. Its antigen remains unidentified. Base qualities were left out, and no much larger clone turns up one base away. In this chain, TRBV4-1 is recombined with TRBJ1-2; the D gene remains uncertain. The specimen sequenced was naive CD8+ T cells from blood, with Jurkat cell RNA spiked in. This specimen's cell subset or site label, interpreted: FACS-sorted CD8+CD4-CCR7+CD45RA+ naive T cells. This receptor was obtained from a human donor in good health. Some libraries in this study had Jurkat cell RNA spiked in. For the CDR3, the sequence is CASSQVAGNYGYTF. Read as DNA, the sequence is TGCGCCAGCAGCCAAGTCGCGGGAAACTATGGCTACACCTTC.